This is a list of T cell receptor beta chains from one sample in a study of T cell repertoires in cytomegalovirus infection. No cognate antigen is known for these TCRs. TCRdb called the reads again in MiXCR, with one record for every CDR3 protein. The table includes approximately 910,000 distinct CDR3 sequences, 31% detected once. The material sequenced was cultured CD8+ T cells from PBMCs, taken from culture after CMV antigen stimulation. These receptor sequences come from a human donor in good health (CMV status not recorded). Some clones in this sample may be carry-over from other donors' samples. The CDR3 runs from the conserved cysteine through the conserved F or W. The D gene is left open where the match is weak. Part of the rows lack a size; the others show once, few, many or a class for expanded clones.

d_call: -; cdr3_length: 13; j_call: TRBJ2-1; clone_size: -; v_call: TRBV9; cdr3_aa: CASSVDYLPEQFF; cdr3_nt: TGTGCCAGCAGCGTAGACTACCTCCCCGAGCAGTTCTTC
d_call: -; cdr3_length: 14; j_call: TRBJ2-1; clone_size: -; v_call: TRBV5-1; cdr3_aa: CASSLSQGSNEQFF; cdr3_nt: TGCGCCAGCAGCTTGTCCCAGGGGTCGAATGAGCAGTTCTTC
d_call: TRBD1; cdr3_length: 14; j_call: TRBJ1-4; clone_size: many; v_call: TRBV7-2; cdr3_aa: CASSTGQGWEKLFF; cdr3_nt: TGTGCCAGCAGCACAGGACAGGGTTGGGAAAAACTGTTTTTT
d_call: -; cdr3_length: 18; j_call: TRBJ2-1; clone_size: once; v_call: TRBV5-6; cdr3_aa: CASSLYLASGSSYNEQFF; cdr3_nt: TGTGCCAGCAGCTTGTATTTAGCGAGCGGGTCCTCCTACAATGAGCAGTTCTTC
d_call: TRBD1; cdr3_length: 16; j_call: TRBJ2-1; clone_size: -; v_call: TRBV14; cdr3_aa: CASSLLGGYPPYEQFF; cdr3_nt: TGTGCCAGCAGCCTCCTAGGGGGCTACCCACCTTACGAGCAGTTCTTC
d_call: TRBD1; cdr3_length: 16; j_call: TRBJ2-1; clone_size: -; v_call: TRBV7-9; cdr3_aa: CASSTNDQGDHNEQFF; cdr3_nt: TGTGCCAGCAGTACGAATGATCAGGGGGACCACAATGAGCAGTTCTTC
d_call: TRBD1; cdr3_length: 17; j_call: TRBJ1-2; clone_size: -; v_call: TRBV4-1; cdr3_aa: CASSQDQLSGDSYGYTF; cdr3_nt: TGCGCTAGCAGCCAAGATCAATTATCGGGGGACAGTTATGGCTACACCTTC
d_call: -; cdr3_length: 17; j_call: TRBJ2-1; clone_size: few; v_call: TRBV5-1; cdr3_aa: CASSLLDTPPPYNEQFF; cdr3_nt: TGCGCCAGCAGCTTGTTAGATACCCCCCCACCCTACAATGAGCAGTTCTTC
d_call: -; cdr3_length: 16; j_call: TRBJ2-3; clone_size: -; v_call: TRBV7-9; cdr3_aa: CASSSLNMKGTDTQYF; cdr3_nt: TGTGCCAGCAGCTCCCTCAACATGAAGGGCACAGATACGCAGTATTTT
d_call: TRBD1; cdr3_length: 14; j_call: TRBJ2-7; clone_size: -; v_call: TRBV12-3/TRBV12-4; cdr3_aa: CANSQGQALYEQYF; cdr3_nt: TGTGCCAACAGTCAGGGACAGGCCCTCTACGAGCAGTACTTC